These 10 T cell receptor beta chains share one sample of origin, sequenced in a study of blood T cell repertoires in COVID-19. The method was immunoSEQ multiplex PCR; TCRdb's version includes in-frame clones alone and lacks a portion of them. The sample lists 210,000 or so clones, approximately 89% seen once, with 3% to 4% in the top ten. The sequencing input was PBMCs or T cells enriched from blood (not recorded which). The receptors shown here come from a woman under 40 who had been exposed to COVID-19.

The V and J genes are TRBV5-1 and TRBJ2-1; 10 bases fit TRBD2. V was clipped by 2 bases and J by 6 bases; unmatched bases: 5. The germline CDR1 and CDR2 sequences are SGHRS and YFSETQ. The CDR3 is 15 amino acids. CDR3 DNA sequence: TGCGCCAGCAGCTTACATAGCGGGAGGCTCAATGAGCAGTTCTTC. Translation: CASSLHSGRLNEQFF.

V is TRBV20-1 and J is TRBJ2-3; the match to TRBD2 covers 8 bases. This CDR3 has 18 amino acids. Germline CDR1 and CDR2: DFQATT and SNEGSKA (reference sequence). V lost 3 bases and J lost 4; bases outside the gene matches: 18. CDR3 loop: CSASAFGPGLVLADTQYF. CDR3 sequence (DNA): TGCAGTGCTAGTGCGTTTGGACCGGGACTAGTCTTAGCAGATACGCAGTATTTT.

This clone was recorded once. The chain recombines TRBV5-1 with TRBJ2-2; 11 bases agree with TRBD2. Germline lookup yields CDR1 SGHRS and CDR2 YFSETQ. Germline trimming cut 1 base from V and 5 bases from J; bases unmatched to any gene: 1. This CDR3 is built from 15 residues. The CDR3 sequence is CASSLTSGRTGELFF. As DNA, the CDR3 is TGCGCCAGCAGCTTGACTAGCGGGAGAACCGGGGAGCTGTTTTTT.

CDR3 loop: CASSNHRDLNGYTF. For the CDR3, the DNA is TGTGCCAGCAGCAATCACAGGGATTTAAATGGCTACACCTTC. The chain recombines TRBV11-2 with TRBJ1-2; tentative D call: TRBD1 (6 bases). Germline V gene data show CDR1 as SGHAT and CDR2 as FQNNGV. V was cut by 5 bases and J by 6 bases, with 16 bases left in between. The CDR3 spans 14 residues.

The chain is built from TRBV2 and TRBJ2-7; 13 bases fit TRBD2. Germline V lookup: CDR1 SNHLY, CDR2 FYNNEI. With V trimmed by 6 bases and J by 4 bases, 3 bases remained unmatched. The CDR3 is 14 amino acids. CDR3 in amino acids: CASRGTSGAYEQYF. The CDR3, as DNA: TGTGCCAGCAGGGGGACTAGCGGGGCATACGAGCAGTACTTC.

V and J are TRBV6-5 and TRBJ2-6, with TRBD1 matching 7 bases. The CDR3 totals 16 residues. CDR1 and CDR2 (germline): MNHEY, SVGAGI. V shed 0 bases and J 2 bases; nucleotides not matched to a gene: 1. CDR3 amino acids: CASSYSTGAGANVLTF. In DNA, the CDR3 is TGTGCCAGCAGTTACTCTACAGGGGCTGGGGCCAACGTCCTGACTTTC.

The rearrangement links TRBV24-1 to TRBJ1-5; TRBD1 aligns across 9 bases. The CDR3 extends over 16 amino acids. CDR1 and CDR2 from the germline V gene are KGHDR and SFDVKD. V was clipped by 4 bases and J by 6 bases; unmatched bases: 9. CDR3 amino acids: CATSDAGTGRFQPQHF. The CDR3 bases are TGTGCCACCAGTGACGCCGGGACAGGGCGGTTTCAGCCCCAGCATTTT.

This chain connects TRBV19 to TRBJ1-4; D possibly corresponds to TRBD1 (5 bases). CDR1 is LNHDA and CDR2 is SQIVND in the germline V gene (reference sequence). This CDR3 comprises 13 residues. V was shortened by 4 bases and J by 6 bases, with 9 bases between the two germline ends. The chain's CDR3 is CASSTRGDEKLFF. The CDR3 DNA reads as TGTGCCAGTAGTACCCGGGGGGATGAAAAACTGTTTTTT. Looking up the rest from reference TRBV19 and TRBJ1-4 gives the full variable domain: DGGITQSPKYLFRKEGQNVTLSCEQNLNHDAMYWYRQDPGQGLRLIYYSQIVNDFQKGDIAEGYSVSREKKESFPLTVTSAQKNPTAFYLCASSTRGDEKLFFGSGTQLSVL.

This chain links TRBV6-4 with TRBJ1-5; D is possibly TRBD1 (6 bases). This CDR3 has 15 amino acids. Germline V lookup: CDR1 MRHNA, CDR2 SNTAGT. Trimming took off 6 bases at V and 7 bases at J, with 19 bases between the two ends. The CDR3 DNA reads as TGTGCCAGCAGCGCTACAGGGTTCGGTGGGCAGCCCCAGCATTTT. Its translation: CASSATGFGGQPQHF.

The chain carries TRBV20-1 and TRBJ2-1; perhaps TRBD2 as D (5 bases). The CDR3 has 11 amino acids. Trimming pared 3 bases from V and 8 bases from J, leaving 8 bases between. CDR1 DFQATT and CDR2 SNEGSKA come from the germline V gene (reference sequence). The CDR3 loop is CSASFGDEQFF. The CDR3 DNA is TGCAGTGCTAGTTTCGGGGATGAGCAGTTCTTC.